These 26 T cell receptor beta chains were all obtained from the same sample, sequenced in a study of early T cells in non-severe SARS-CoV-2 infection. One entry per CDR3 protein results from TCRdb running MiXCR on the 5' RACE reads. In the table there are 80,000 or so distinct CDR3 sequences, roughly a sixth of which are singletons. Sequences were obtained from whole blood. The receptors stem from an adult who was a healthcare worker with PCR-confirmed SARS-CoV-2 infection or an uninfected control (not recorded which).

This clonotype was recorded many times. The chain recombines TRBV3-1 with TRBJ2-7, with 7 positions matching TRBD2. Germline V gene lookup returns CDR1 LGHDT and CDR2 YNNKEL (reference sequence). The CDR3 contains 14 residues. J lost 2 bases, V lost 1 base, and 2 bases had no gene match. CDR3 protein: CASSQVRGTYEQYF. The CDR3 bases are TGTGCCAGCAGCCAAGTGCGGGGGACCTACGAGCAGTACTTC.

A few counts support this clonotype. This rearrangement joins TRBV5-1 to TRBJ2-2; a weak D match, TRBD2 (6 bases). Trimming took off 3 bases at V and 3 bases at J, with 15 bases between the two ends. The V gene's germline CDR1 is SGHRS and CDR2 YFSETQ. The CDR3 has 16 amino acids. The CDR3 protein is CASSYWRRRDTGELFF. CDR3 sequence (DNA): TGCGCCAGCAGCTACTGGAGAAGGAGGGACACCGGGGAGCTGTTTTTT. The entire variable domain, with the rest obtained from reference TRBV5-1 and TRBJ2-2, is as follows: KAGVTQTPRYLIKTRGQQVTLSCSPISGHRSVSWYQQTPGQGLQFLFEYFSETQRNKGNFPGRFSGRQFSNSRSEMNVSTLELGDSALYLCASSYWRRRDTGELFFGEGSRLTVL.

The gene calls are TRBV7-6 and TRBJ2-1, with 14 bases identical to TRBD2. V gave up 5 bases and J gave up 6 bases; unmatched junction bases: 6. Germline CDR1 SGHVS, CDR2 FNYEAQ. This CDR3 spans 16 amino acids. The CDR3 is CASSEIGTSGSNEQFF. In DNA form, the CDR3 reads TGTGCCAGCAGCGAGATTGGGACTAGCGGGAGCAATGAGCAGTTCTTC.

This rearrangement joins TRBV7-8 to TRBJ2-3; D is ambiguous. V dropped 1 base and J dropped 11 bases, with 10 bases sitting between them. The CDR3 contains 12 residues. Germline values: CDR1 SGHVS, CDR2 FQNEAQ. The CDR3 spells CASSLESPWQYF. CDR3 DNA sequence: TGTGCCAGCAGCTTAGAATCGCCCTGGCAGTATTTT.

The rearrangement uses TRBV19 and TRBJ1-3; D gene uncertain. Trimming took off 3 bases at V and 3 bases at J, with 3 bases between the two ends. Germline CDR1 LNHDA, CDR2 SQIVND (reference sequence). This CDR3 is 12 amino acids long. The CDR3 sequence: CASSIHGNTIYF. The CDR3 nucleotides read TGTGCCAGTAGTATTCATGGAAACACCATATATTTT.

This clonotype was detected many times. The rearrangement joins TRBV2 to TRBJ2-2, with D perhaps matching TRBD2 (5 bases). CDR3 length: 14 residues. Trimming pared 6 bases from V and 6 bases from J, leaving 14 bases between. Germline V gene lookup returns CDR1 SNHLY and CDR2 FYNNEI. The CDR3 sequence: CASSVKLAAGELFF. CDR3 sequence (DNA): TGTGCCAGCAGCGTAAAGCTAGCCGCCGGGGAGCTGTTTTTT.

The chain employs TRBV29-1 and TRBJ2-7; D call uncertain. The CDR3 totals 13 residues. V lost 0 bases and J 1 base, leaving 7 bases between the germline ends. CDR1 and CDR2 (germline): SQVTM, ANQGSEA. The DNA of the CDR3 is TGCAGCGTTGAAGACCCAGGTTCCTACGAGCAGTACTTC. Translation: CSVEDPGSYEQYF.

The chain has TRBV6-2 or TRBV6-3 and TRBJ2-1; the match to TRBD2 covers 8 bases. The CDR3 consists of 18 residues. CDR1 is MNHEY, CDR2 SVGEGT, per germline. V was clipped by 6 bases and J by 6 bases; unmatched bases: 19. Here the CDR3 DNA reads TGTGCCAGCAGCCACACCCGCCGAACTAGCGGTGGCAGCAATGAGCAGTTCTTC. Protein product: CASSHTRRTSGGSNEQFF.

Note on this clonotype: Since a much larger clone is just one base distant, this may be a read error. The chain employs TRBV7-2 and TRBJ2-7; 7 bases fit TRBD1. This CDR3 comprises 15 residues. The trim removed 5 bases at V and 5 bases at J, leaving 12 bases unmatched. The germline V gene has CDR1 SGHTA and CDR2 FQGNSA. The CDR3 region is CASSERGGRPHEQYF. CDR3 bases: TGTGCCAGCAGCGAGAGAGGGGGCAGACCTCACGAGCAGTACTTC.

This CDR3 reads CASSSRWEQYF. CDR3 bases: TGTGCCAGCAGCTCCCGGTGGGAGCAGTACTTC. The chain links TRBV11-1 to TRBJ2-7; no firm D call. The CDR3 sequence is 11 residues long. Germline-derived CDR1 and CDR2 are SGHAT and FQDESV (reference sequence). V lost 4 bases, J lost 7 bases, and 8 bases lay in between. The full variable domain, its missing parts supplied by reference TRBV11-1 and TRBJ2-7, is EAEVAQSPRYKITEKSQAVAFWCDPISGHATLYWYRQILGQGPELLVQFQDESVVDDSQLPKDRFSAERLKGVDSTLKIQPAELGDSAMYLCASSSRWEQYFGPGTRLTVT.

Comments on this clonotype: A much larger clone lies a single base off, so this may be a read error. The chain uses TRBV29-1 and TRBJ1-2; possible D gene TRBD1, 5 bases. The CDR3 has 12 amino acids. CDR1 is SQVTM and CDR2 is ANQGSEA in the germline V gene. The CDR3 bases are TGCAGCGTTGTCACCGGGACTTATGGCCACACCTTC. This codes for CSVVTGTYGHTF.

The chain is built from TRBV30 and TRBJ1-2; the D gene is possibly TRBD1 (5 bases). The CDR3 covers 13 residues. CDR1 and CDR2 (germline): GTSNPN, SVGIG (reference sequence). Trimming removed 0 bases from V and 5 bases from J, with 10 bases in between. The CDR3 DNA sequence: TGTGCCTGGAGTGTGGGGGAGAGGTATGGCTACACCTTC. Amino acid sequence: CAWSVGERYGYTF.

The table lists this clonotype with a few counts. One end of the junction varies from germline; a read error may be responsible. The V call is TRBV5-6, the J call TRBJ1-5, with 12 nucleotides matching TRBD1. Germline V lookup: CDR1 SGHDT, CDR2 YYEEEE. CDR3 length: 19 residues. DNA of the CDR3: TGTGCCAGCAGCTTGTGGTCGGGGACAGGGGGCTGGAGCAATCAGCCCCAGCAATTT. This translates into CASSLWSGTGGWSNQPQQF.

The chain links TRBV9 to TRBJ2-5; D is unresolved. V lost 0 bases, J lost 1 base, and 7 bases lay in between. This CDR3 spans 14 amino acids. Germline CDR1 reads SGDLS; CDR2 reads YYNGEE. CDR3 residues: CASSVGSFQETQYF. The CDR3, as DNA: TGTGCCAGCAGCGTAGGGTCCTTCCAAGAGACCCAGTACTTC.

The chain joins TRBV28 to TRBJ1-4; 7 nucleotides line up with TRBD1. With 4 bases clipped from V and 14 bases from J, the junction kept 22 bases outside the gene matches. CDR1 and CDR2 from the germline V gene are MDHEN and SYDVKM. This CDR3 region has 17 residues. CDR3 in DNA: TGTGCCAGCAGTTCCTTGGTCTTCCGGGACAGCTTGAAAAGGCTGTTTTTT. Protein: CASSSLVFRDSLKRLFF.

The chain carries TRBV10-3 and TRBJ2-5, with D hard to call. The CDR3 is 15 amino acids. Germline V CDR1 and CDR2: ENHRY, SYGVKD. V was cut by 1 base and J by 2 bases, with 11 bases left in between. CDR3: CAISELRPEQETQYF. As DNA, the CDR3 is TGTGCCATCAGTGAGTTAAGGCCAGAACAAGAGACCCAGTACTTC.

The V call is TRBV27, the J call TRBJ2-7; no reliable D call. Per the germline V gene, CDR1 is MNHEY and CDR2 is SMNVEV (reference sequence). The ends were cut back, 5 bases at V and 1 base at J, with 12 bases in the middle. The CDR3 covers 14 residues. The CDR3 sequence: CASSPHSISYEQYF. The CDR3 DNA is TGTGCCAGCAGTCCACACAGTATTTCCTACGAGCAGTACTTC.

The chain is built from TRBV5-1 and TRBJ1-4; 7 bases line up with TRBD1. Germline lookup yields CDR1 SGHRS and CDR2 YFSETQ. The CDR3 has 14 residues. V lost 4 bases to trimming and J lost 9 bases; unmatched junction nucleotides: 9. Written as DNA, the CDR3 is TGCGCCAGCAGCCCGGACAGGCTAAATAAAAAACTGTTTTTT. It is translated as CASSPDRLNKKLFF.

This chain uses TRBV11-2 with TRBJ2-5; D ambiguous. CDR1 and CDR2 from the germline V gene are SGHAT and FQNNGV. Trimming stripped 7 bases from V and 5 bases from J, with 5 bases between. The length of the CDR3 is 10 residues. The CDR3 protein is CASMGETQYF. DNA of the CDR3: TGTGCCAGCATGGGGGAGACCCAGTACTTC.

This clonotype was seen a handful of times. The rearrangement joins TRBV6-7 to TRBJ1-4; TRBD1 matches at 12 bases. TRBV6-7 is filed as an ORF, its function uncertain. With V trimmed by 1 base and J by 5 bases, 8 bases remained unmatched. The CDR3 has 18 amino acids. CDR3 loop: CASSYLGTGGAANEKLFF. CDR3 nucleotides: TGTGCCAGCAGTTACTTAGGGACAGGGGGCGCCGCGAATGAAAAACTGTTTTTT.

The J gene is TRBJ1-1, the V gene TRBV27; D not certain. V lost 4 bases and J 1 base, leaving 13 bases between the germline ends. Germline loops: CDR1 MNHEY, CDR2 SMNVEV (reference sequence). The CDR3 has 15 residues. The CDR3 DNA is TGTGCCAGCAGTTGGAGTGGGATGGCGAACACTGAAGCTTTCTTT. Its translation is CASSWSGMANTEAFF.

The rearrangement links TRBV27 to TRBJ2-1; D remains unclear. Germline CDR1 is MNHEY and CDR2 is SMNVEV (reference sequence). The ends were cut back, 8 bases at V and 5 bases at J, with 19 bases in the middle. CDR3 length equals 15 residues. CDR3 in DNA: TGTGCCAGCCGCTTAAGGCGAGGCGACGACAATGAGCAGTTCTTC. Translated: CASRLRRGDDNEQFF.

The CDR3 sequence is CASGTGGRGSYNEQFF. The DNA for the CDR3 is TGTGCCAGCGGAACAGGTGGGCGGGGATCCTACAATGAGCAGTTCTTC. V gene TRBV7-9 combines with J gene TRBJ2-1, with a weak D call TRBD2 (6 bases). This CDR3 spans 16 amino acids. The germline gives CDR1 SEHNR, CDR2 FQNEAQ (reference sequence). V lost 8 bases to trimming and J lost 1 base, with 18 bases between them.

The chain joins TRBV5-1 to TRBJ2-5; D possibly corresponds to TRBD1 (6 bases). Per the germline V gene, CDR1 is SGHRS and CDR2 is YFSETQ. This CDR3 comprises 14 residues. V lost 5 bases and J 7 bases, leaving 18 bases between the germline ends. In DNA form, the CDR3 reads TGCGCCAGCAGTTATGATAGCACCAGGGGGACCCAGTACTTC. Residues: CASSYDSTRGTQYF.

The V call is TRBV7-2, the J call TRBJ2-3; TRBD2 aligns across 12 bases. Germline CDR1 is SGHTA and CDR2 is FQGNSA. This CDR3 region has 17 residues. The ends lost 5 bases at V and 0 bases at J; junction bases unmatched: 6. The CDR3 loop reads CASSVQGLAGSTDTQYF. As DNA, the CDR3 is TGTGCCAGCAGCGTACAGGGACTAGCGGGCAGCACAGATACGCAGTATTTT.

This clonotype was found once. The chain joins TRBV5-4 to TRBJ1-2, with 7 bases fitting TRBD1. The CDR3 has 14 residues. V dropped 2 bases and J dropped 8; count of bases not matched to a gene: 9. Germline CDR1 reads SGHNT; CDR2 reads YYREEE (reference sequence). In DNA form, the CDR3 reads TGTGCCAGCAGCTTTAACAGGGGATTTGAAGGCTACACCTTC. Its protein is CASSFNRGFEGYTF.